Below, one TCR beta chain is given with its context. The antigen is undetermined. The sample is drawn from a study of vaccination and CD4 T cells after COVID-19. Across the study: Cellular stimulation was performed using overlapping spike peptides derived from SARS-CoV-2, HCoV-NL63, HCoV-OC43 and HCoV-229E.

Oncomine TCR Beta short-read sequencing was applied to DNA from cultured CD4+ T cells. TCRdb redid the calling of the PCR reads with MiXCR, one entry per CDR3 protein. The sample lists around 21,000 distinct CDR3 sequences, roughly 51% seen once, with around a sixth in the top ten. The sample's treatment: roughly 10-day PBMC culture with coronavirus spike peptide pools or control peptides (ViraFEST assay). General study points: In median terms, SARS-CoV-2-reactive clonotypes went from approximately 21 to 40, a nonsignificant rise.

Germline V gives CDR1 MDHEN, CDR2 SYDVKM. The CDR3 has 13 amino acids. Trimming cost V 8 bases and J 2 bases, with 11 bases left between them. Sequencing was performed on CD4+ T cells from blood, cultured in vitro. The chain employs TRBV28 and TRBJ2-3, with unresolved D. The receptor was derived from a human donor who had recovered from COVID-19. The CDR3 protein is CASGNRYTDTQYF. The CDR3, as DNA: TGTGCCAGCGGAAATCGATACACAGATACGCAGTATTTT.